This T cell receptor beta chain was found in a study of blood T cell repertoires in COVID-19. Study details: The study drew acute and convalescent COVID-19 samples from the United States, Italy and Spain.

Under the authors' procedure: Amplification of reference gene primers was used by the study to estimate nucleated cell counts. Sequencing used immunoSEQ multiplex PCR; TCRdb keeps in-frame clones, though not all of them. From that table come the V and J calls and clone size; the DNA was used to work out D and trimming. The sample lists 180,000 or so clones; 70% to 90% were seen once. Germline-derived CDR1 and CDR2 are LNHNV and YYDKDF (reference sequence). The CDR3 has 13 residues. The J segment lost 11 bases and the V segment lost 8 bases, leaving 11 bases of the junction unmatched. The sample comprised peripheral blood. The chain links TRBV15 to TRBJ2-4; 8 bases line up with TRBD2. The sequence was collected from a middle-aged man with active or convalescent COVID-19. The DNA for the CDR3 is TGTGCCACCGGTAGCGGGGCAGCAAAGGTTCAGTACTTC. It translates to CATGSGAAKVQYF. Based on the CDR3 plus reference TRBV15 and TRBJ2-4, the full variable domain is DAMVIQNPRYQVTQFGKPVTLSCSQTLNHNVMYWYQQKSSQAPKLLFHYYDKDFNNEADTPDNFQSRRPNTSFCFLDIRSPGLGDTAMYLCATGSGAAKVQYFGAGTRLSVL.